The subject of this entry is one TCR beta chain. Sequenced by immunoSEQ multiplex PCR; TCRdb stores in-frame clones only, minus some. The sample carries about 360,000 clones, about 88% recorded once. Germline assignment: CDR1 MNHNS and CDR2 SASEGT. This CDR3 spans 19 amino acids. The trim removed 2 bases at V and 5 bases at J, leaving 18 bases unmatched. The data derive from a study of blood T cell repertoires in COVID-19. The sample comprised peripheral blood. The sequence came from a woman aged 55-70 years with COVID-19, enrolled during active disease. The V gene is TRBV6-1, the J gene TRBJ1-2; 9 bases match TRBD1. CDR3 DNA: TGTGCCAGCAGTGAACTACAGGGGGCCGGCCAGGCCTTTCTATATGGCTACACCTTC. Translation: CASSELQGAGQAFLYGYTF.